This TCR beta chain was found in a study of blood T cell repertoires in COVID-19. Germline V gene sequence: CDR1 MNHEY, CDR2 SVGAGI. Trimming cost V 6 bases and J 0 bases, with 11 bases left between them. The CDR3 has 14 residues. Using immunoSEQ multiplex PCR, the repertoire was profiled, and TCRdb retains in-frame clones only, with some absent. The repertoire holds approximately 160,000 clones, with just over 85% as singletons. The chain is built from TRBV6-5 and TRBJ1-1; the D gene is possibly TRBD1 (5 bases). This TCR was sampled from a man between 50 and 59 years old with active or convalescent COVID-19. The sequencing input was peripheral blood. The CDR3, as DNA: TGTGCCAGCAGGCGGGACCGAATGAACACTGAAGCTTTCTTT. Protein sequence: CASRRDRMNTEAFF.